This is a list of T cell receptor beta chains from one sample in a study of CD8 T cells in ankylosing spondylitis. One entry per CDR3 protein, called by TCRdb with MiXCR from the 5' RACE reads. The table shows some 140,000 distinct CDR3 sequences, with approximately 9.2% occurring only once. Material: synovial fluid, either unsorted or a sorted T cell fraction (not recorded which). These receptors came from a male donor with ankylosing spondylitis. CDR3s include the opening cysteine and the closing phenylalanine or tryptophan. The order of the fields is V gene, J gene, clone size, D gene, CDR3 DNA, CDR3 protein. D genes are given only for firm matches. Some rows mark clone size as missing; the rest say once, few, many or name a class of expanded clone.

V gene: TRBV4-1
J gene: TRBJ1-4
clone size: few
D gene: TRBD1
CDR3 DNA: TGCGCCAGCAGCCAAGATGGAAGGGGGACAGGGGATACTAATGAAAAACTGTTTTTT
CDR3 protein: CASSQDGRGTGDTNEKLFF

V gene: TRBV10-3
J gene: TRBJ1-1
clone size: many
D gene: NA
CDR3 DNA: TGTGCCATCAGTGGCCAGGAGAGGGCCACTGAAGCTTTCTTT
CDR3 protein: CAISGQERATEAFF

V gene: TRBV12-3/TRBV12-4
J gene: TRBJ1-2
clone size: many
D gene: NA
CDR3 DNA: TGTGCCAGCAGTTTCATGTGGGGTGGCTACACCTTC
CDR3 protein: CASSFMWGGYTF

V gene: TRBV6-2/TRBV6-3
J gene: TRBJ2-1
clone size: many
D gene: TRBD1
CDR3 DNA: TGTGCCAGCAGTGCTGACCACAGGGGATACAATGAGCAGTTCTTC
CDR3 protein: CASSADHRGYNEQFF

V gene: TRBV3-1
J gene: TRBJ1-1
clone size: many
D gene: TRBD1
CDR3 DNA: TGTGCCAGCAGCCCTACCGCGGGACAGGGGGCGACCACTGAAGCTTTCTTT
CDR3 protein: CASSPTAGQGATTEAFF

V gene: TRBV9
J gene: TRBJ2-1
clone size: once
D gene: NA
CDR3 DNA: TGTGCCAGCAGCTCCCTACGGGAGCAGTTCTTC
CDR3 protein: CASSSLREQFF

V gene: TRBV6-1
J gene: TRBJ1-6
clone size: NA
D gene: NA
CDR3 DNA: TGTGCCAGCAGTCCCACCGCTTCACCCCTCCACTTT
CDR3 protein: CASSPTASPLHF

V gene: TRBV5-1
J gene: TRBJ1-5
clone size: many
D gene: NA
CDR3 DNA: TGCGCCAGCAGCTTGGAAGGGGGTGGATATCAGCCCCAGCATTTT
CDR3 protein: CASSLEGGGYQPQHF

V gene: TRBV3-1
J gene: TRBJ2-7
clone size: few
D gene: TRBD1
CDR3 DNA: TGTGCCAGCAGCCCGCGGGACAGGAGCCACGAGCAGTACTTC
CDR3 protein: CASSPRDRSHEQYF

V gene: TRBV6-1
J gene: TRBJ2-5
clone size: many
D gene: TRBD2
CDR3 DNA: TGTGCCAGCAGTCCAACTAGCGGGGCGACACAAGAGACCCAGTACTTC
CDR3 protein: CASSPTSGATQETQYF

V gene: TRBV19
J gene: TRBJ2-1
clone size: NA
D gene: NA
CDR3 DNA: TGTGCCAGTAGTATAGCGGGACGGACCTACAATGAGCAGTTCTTC
CDR3 protein: CASSIAGRTYNEQFF

V gene: TRBV7-2
J gene: TRBJ2-1
clone size: medium-sized
D gene: NA
CDR3 DNA: TGTGCCAGCAGCTTGCGTCCCGGAGGTCCCGGGGCATCGAATGAGCAGTTCTTC
CDR3 protein: CASSLRPGGPGASNEQFF

V gene: TRBV10-3
J gene: TRBJ1-1
clone size: many
D gene: TRBD1
CDR3 DNA: TGTGCCATCAATGGAGGGACAGGGGCCGCTGAAGCTTTCTTT
CDR3 protein: CAINGGTGAAEAFF

V gene: TRBV24-1
J gene: TRBJ2-1
clone size: few
D gene: NA
CDR3 DNA: TGTGCCACCAGTGATTTACCAGCGACCGCAGTGAATGAGCAGTTCTTC
CDR3 protein: CATSDLPATAVNEQFF

V gene: TRBV2
J gene: TRBJ2-5
clone size: few
D gene: NA
CDR3 DNA: TGTGCCAGCAGTGACGTGGGCCAAGAGACCCAGTACTTC
CDR3 protein: CASSDVGQETQYF

V gene: TRBV9
J gene: TRBJ1-1
clone size: many
D gene: NA
CDR3 DNA: TGTGCCAGCAGCCTTAGGACGGGGTTAAACACTGAAGCTTTCTTT
CDR3 protein: CASSLRTGLNTEAFF

V gene: TRBV29-1
J gene: TRBJ1-4
clone size: many
D gene: NA
CDR3 DNA: TGCAGCGCCGGGGAAAGGCAGGATGAAAAACTGTTTTTT
CDR3 protein: CSAGERQDEKLFF

V gene: TRBV18
J gene: TRBJ2-1
clone size: NA
D gene: TRBD1
CDR3 DNA: TGTGCCAGCTCAGGGGACAGCTCCTACAATGAGCAGTTCTTC
CDR3 protein: CASSGDSSYNEQFF

V gene: TRBV20-1
J gene: TRBJ1-4
clone size: few
D gene: NA
CDR3 DNA: TGCAGTGCTAGACCTACGGGTGAAAAACTGTTTTTT
CDR3 protein: CSARPTGEKLFF

V gene: TRBV5-1
J gene: TRBJ1-6
clone size: many
D gene: NA
CDR3 DNA: TGCGCCAGTTCACAGGATTCCCGTAATTTACCCCTCCACTTT
CDR3 protein: CASSQDSRNLPLHF

V gene: TRBV20-1
J gene: TRBJ1-2
clone size: many
D gene: NA
CDR3 DNA: TGCAGTGCCCGGGAGCAGCGAGGAGGCAGCTATGGCTACACCTTC
CDR3 protein: CSAREQRGGSYGYTF

V gene: TRBV7-3
J gene: TRBJ2-5
clone size: many
D gene: TRBD1
CDR3 DNA: TGTGCCAGCAGCGGAGACAGGGGAGAGACCCAGTACTTC
CDR3 protein: CASSGDRGETQYF

V gene: TRBV6-1
J gene: TRBJ2-3
clone size: few
D gene: TRBD2
CDR3 DNA: TGTGCCAGCAGCCCGACTAGCGGGGGGGCAGATACGCAGTATTTT
CDR3 protein: CASSPTSGGADTQYF

V gene: TRBV5-1
J gene: TRBJ1-1
clone size: few
D gene: TRBD1
CDR3 DNA: TGCGCCAGCAGCCCGAGGGGGCCAACTGAAGCTTTCTTT
CDR3 protein: CASSPRGPTEAFF

V gene: TRBV20-1
J gene: TRBJ2-5
clone size: many
D gene: NA
CDR3 DNA: TGCAGTGCTAGAGTGGTGGGGGGAGAGACCCAGTACTTC
CDR3 protein: CSARVVGGETQYF

V gene: TRBV21-1
J gene: TRBJ1-5
clone size: many
D gene: NA
CDR3 DNA: TGTGCCAGCAGCAAAACGAGACACAATCAGCCCCAGCATTTT
CDR3 protein: CASSKTRHNQPQHF

V gene: TRBV7-2
J gene: TRBJ1-5
clone size: many
D gene: NA
CDR3 DNA: TGTGCCAGCAGCTCCAGAGTGGATCAGCCCCAGCATTTT
CDR3 protein: CASSSRVDQPQHF